This T cell receptor beta chain comes out of a study of sequential checkpoint blockade in melanoma. This table comes from immunoSEQ multiplex PCR, and its TCRdb copy is limited to in-frame clones, with some not included. Among some 40,000 clones, 70% to 90% were seen once, and the ten largest hold less than 7%. Germline loops: CDR1 LNHDA, CDR2 SQIVND (reference sequence). V lost 5 bases and J 0 bases, leaving 13 bases between the germline ends. The CDR3 has 15 amino acids. Treatment defined: randomized to nivolumab then ipilimumab (arm A) or the reverse (arm B). Sorted cells were live CD3+CD8+, lacking CD19 and CD56, from PBMCs.

The material sequenced was CD8+ T cells sorted from blood (inferred from file names), taken from a patient given nivolumab and ipilimumab in sequence. This chain connects TRBV19 to TRBJ1-1; the D is unclear. The receptor was isolated from a human donor with melanoma. The CDR3, as DNA: TGTGCCAGTAGTGGAAAGACACCGATGAACACTGAAGCTTTCTTT. Translation gives CASSGKTPMNTEAFF.